This T cell receptor (beta chain) was found in a study of T-cell reconstitution after alpha-beta-depleted transplantation in children. The CDR3 is 15 residues long. CDR1 DFQATT and CDR2 SNEGSKA come from the germline V gene (reference sequence). The V and J ends lost 3 bases and 0 bases respectively, with 12 bases between them. The authors prepared the TCRbeta library with unique molecular identifiers. Each CDR3 protein is one row after TCRdb ran MiXCR on the PCR reads. The sample shows about 98,000 distinct CDR3 sequences, less than 25% of them seen only once. V and J are TRBV20-1 and TRBJ1-5; the D is unclear. The specimen was PBMCs, collected before TCRalphabeta/CD19-depleted stem cell transplant. This TCR was sampled from a boy aged 2 to 9 with acute lymphoblastic leukemia, due to receive a stem cell transplant. CDR3 DNA: TGCAGTGCTAGTTGGGGTGAAGGTAGCAATCAGCCCCAGCATTTT. It codes for CSASWGEGSNQPQHF.